Listed here is a single TCR beta chain. Its recognized antigen is unknown. No per-base quality is available; no much larger clone lies one base away. The data originate from a study of cytomegalovirus exposure and HLA in healthy donors (dated by TCRdb to 2016 to 2017). General notes on the study: An earlier analysis of 587 of the donors reported approximately 260 Gb of sequence data and 100 million to 120 million unique TCR beta sequences obtained from approximately 180 million T cells. Around 320 gigabases of sequencing data and roughly 90 million unique TCR sequences were included in an early release covering roughly 600 HLA-typed donors. Among the roughly 400 genotyped donors, approximately 77% belonged to the genetic ancestry cluster associated with self-reported Caucasian donors. The aim of the study was to test whether cataloging public T cell receptors could identify signatures of past pathogen exposure. The study profiled the T cell repertoires of fewer than 850 subjects by immunosequencing and related them to cytomegalovirus serostatus. In addition to the first cohort of around 670 subjects, a separate validation cohort of 120 different subjects was used. High-throughput TCR immunosequencing, statistical association of individual TCRs with disease status, and machine learning were combined to predict cytomegalovirus infection status. A later analysis re-examined previously published TCR beta repertoires from about 670 donors and added high-resolution HLA genotyping to investigate patterns of TCR occurrence. The later analysis used no new phenotypic data to find candidate immune exposures, relying instead on TCR beta sequences and their occurrence across donors. An earlier analysis of around 580 of the donors used high-throughput TCR beta sequencing to judge whether each TCR beta V gene segment behaved as functional or pseudogenic. Donor age, sex, ethnicity and CMV serostatus were compiled alongside the repertoire data. A later genetic analysis used genome-wide SNP genotypes for about 55% of the 666 donors, treating that subset as a discovery cohort. Every discovery cohort repertoire had been produced on one sequencing platform. Class I and class II HLA loci were covered by the typing at four-digit resolution. Typing coverage differed by locus: A, B, C, DRB1 and DQB1 were typed in roughly 620-630 donors, DQA1 in 500 to 550, DPA1 in 600 to 610, and DPB1 in approximately 450. Because of strong linkage in the cohort, roughly five DR-DQ haplotypes were treated as single units for association and clustering. Among some 400 genotyped donors of the cohort, an average of approximately 220,000 unique TCR beta nucleotide sequences was sequenced per donor, of which 15% to 20% were non-productive.

Here is what the overall study found, with its caveats: A group of highly shared sequence variants was considered likely to be a technical artifact of the sequencing pipeline. The classifier was reported to diagnose cytomegalovirus status with high specificity and sensitivity in both the original and validation cohorts. Because HLA typing was missing for some donors at each locus, association tests included only the typed subset. Three of the identified cytomegalovirus-associated TCR beta chains were confirmed in vitro to be specific for cytomegalovirus antigens. Because counts were too low, 15 or so rarely observed V segments, including chromosome 9 orphons, were excluded from the earlier analysis of 587 of the donors. V-gene and J-gene trimming of TCR beta chains was associated with a missense DCLRE1C variant in a later genetic analysis, and the association was replicated in an independent cohort. In a later analysis, most CMV-associated TCR beta chains were found to appear HLA-restricted, with HLA associations seemingly driven largely by CMV exposure. Correlated functional status among segregating V segments might be attributable to linkage disequilibrium, but an unknown experimental factor could not be ruled out. Strong co-occurrence of HLA alleles, especially DR and DQ, made assigning TCR associations to individual alleles difficult. The cohort was sequenced for TCR beta chains only, and without alpha or paired-chain data the features that could be detected were limited. A later analysis found that TCR association rates varied across HLA loci, with DRB1 alleles showing the most associated TCRs and HLA-C alleles the fewest. While some public TCRs were present in many individuals, most TCR sequences turned up only very rarely across donors. The 87-base-pair reads could not distinguish some IMGT-functional V segments, including TRBV6-2 and TRBV6-3, so those segments were excluded. It was suggested by the authors that the approach could potentially be generalized to other disease states and immunological phenotypes. At a false discovery rate of 0.05, a later analysis linked some 17,000 TCR beta sequences to specific HLA alleles. An earlier analysis of approximately 530 of the donors showed that most TCR beta V segments appeared in productive rearrangements either about 87% or about 30% of the time, which broadly matched IMGT annotations. A later analysis found that HLA-associated TCR beta chains were more clonally expanded and had lower generation probabilities than equally common non-associated chains. Several of the top co-occurrence clusters appeared to be linked to parvovirus B19, influenza, CMV and Epstein-Barr virus, according to a later analysis. A further reported finding was that TCR beta sequences accurately predicted the HLA-A and HLA-B alleles for most subjects in the first cohort. According to a later genetic analysis, donors in an Asian-associated ancestry cluster had fewer N-insertions in productive TCRs than the approximately 630-donor mean. For the cohort, immune exposure information was limited to CMV serostatus. The study listed around 160 TCR beta chains as associated with cytomegalovirus. Roughly uniform sequencing depth across donors was assumed in presence/absence analyses, although this assumption may not hold.

The junction shows trimming of 4 bases on V and 1 base on J, plus 5 bases between the germline ends. The CDR3 starts with the cysteine, ends with the phenylalanine, and has 13 residues. Of the read, only the CDR3 DNA is kept; its 39 bases are in frame from base 1. Based on the germline V gene, the CDR1 and CDR2 sequences are SGDLS and YYNGEE. The cohort consisted of fewer than 700 healthy bone marrow donors. At the time of sampling, all cohort members were nominally healthy, though unrecorded immune exposures were likely present. CMV serostatus was positive for roughly 290 and negative for about 55% of the roughly 670 cohort members, and was not recorded for this donor. Every donor gave a peripheral blood sample, and the peripheral blood mononuclear cells from that sample were used for TCR beta sequencing. The Qiagen DNeasy Blood Extraction Kit was used to extract genomic DNA from the blood cell samples.

Libraries were built with the immunoSEQ multiplex PCR assay. For the multiplex PCR, a mixture combining 60 forward primers for TCR Vbeta segments and 13 reverse primers for TCR Jbeta segments was used. The CDR3 region of rearranged TCR beta genes was amplified from genomic DNA by a multiplex PCR assay. The Illumina HiSeq System was used to sequence the amplified TCR beta libraries as 87-base-pair reads. The study's processing was this. A later analysis tallied roughly 78 million unique TCR beta chains across the approximately 670 repertoires, and around 12 million of those chains were shared by two or more donors. Raw reads were error-corrected and collapsed into unique sequences with a nearest-neighbor algorithm that merged closely related sequences to remove PCR and sequencing errors. CDR3 sequences were aligned to IMGT reference sequences to assign V, D and J gene segments. For a sequence to be retained, at least a six-nucleotide match to both a V gene segment and a J gene segment was required. Rearrangements were called productive when the CDR3 lacked stop codons and stayed in frame with V and J; all others were non-productive. CDR3 was defined according to IMGT convention as the region running from the second conserved V-encoded cysteine to the conserved J-encoded phenylalanine. Sequences without an unambiguous match to a single V gene segment were excluded from the earlier analysis of several hundred of the donors. In an earlier analysis of several hundred of the donors, V segments were called functional above 56.7% productive rearrangements and were called segregating when the between-donor standard deviation exceeded 5%. A statistical classification framework was developed to diagnose cytomegalovirus status using the catalog of TCR beta chain sequences. In a later analysis, V and J genes were assigned by comparing TCR nucleotide sequences against IMGT/GENE-DB human TR gene sequences. The TCRdist pipeline was used in a later analysis to assign CDR3 sequences and most-parsimonious VDJ recombination scenarios. In a later analysis, each TCR beta chain was defined by its CDR3 amino acid sequence together with its V-gene family, and reads without a unique V-gene family were excluded. In a later analysis, several hundred highly shared, low-generation-probability nucleotide sequences were removed to address suspected cross-contamination and a sequencing artifact. In a later analysis, a clonal expansion index was calculated for each public chain from normalized within-repertoire ranks of inferred template counts. In a later analysis, generation probabilities were computed using a VDJ recombination model fitted to out-of-frame rearrangements, and the results were checked against IGoR. Hypergeometric tests were used in a later analysis to score TCR-TCR, TCR-HLA and TCR-CMV co-occurrence, with a repertoire-size bias correction applied to the TCR pairs. In a later analysis, false discovery rates were estimated by permuting HLA or CMV assignments 20 times. In a later analysis, co-occurring TCRs were grouped with DBSCAN, and TCRdist sequence similarity was added when clustering was performed within HLA-allele-positive subsets. Co-occurrence clustering excluded repertoires with fewer than 30,000 or more than 120,000 public chains, plus five with anomalous nucleotide sharing. TCRdb's version of the immuneACCESS table is confined to in-frame rearrangements and falls short of the full clone set. An unresolved V gene accounts for under half of the shortfall where checked; the remainder is of unknown origin. The V and J calls and clone size were taken over from that table, and D and trimming were inferred from the DNA. For this sample the table gives over 150,000 clones, of which 75% to 90% were detected only once. Of the sample, approximately 2% falls within the top ten clones.

Sequencing input: PBMCs. The sequence was collected from a human donor in good health. The V and J segments used are TRBV9 and TRBJ2-2; confidence is insufficient to name the D gene. This receptor has the CDR3 CASSLWNTGELFF. The nucleotides read TGTGCCAGCAGCCTCTGGAACACCGGGGAGCTGTTTTTT.